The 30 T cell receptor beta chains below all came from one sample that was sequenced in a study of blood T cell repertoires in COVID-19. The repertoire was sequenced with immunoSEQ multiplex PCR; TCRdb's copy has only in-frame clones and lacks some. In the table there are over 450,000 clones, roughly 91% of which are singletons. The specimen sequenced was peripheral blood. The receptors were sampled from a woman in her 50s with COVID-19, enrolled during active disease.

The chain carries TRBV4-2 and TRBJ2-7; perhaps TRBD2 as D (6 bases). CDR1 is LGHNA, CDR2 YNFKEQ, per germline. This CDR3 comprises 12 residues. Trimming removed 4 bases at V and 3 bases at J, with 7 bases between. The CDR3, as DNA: TGTGCCAGCAGCCTCGGGGGCTACGAGCAGTACTTC. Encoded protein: CASSLGGYEQYF.

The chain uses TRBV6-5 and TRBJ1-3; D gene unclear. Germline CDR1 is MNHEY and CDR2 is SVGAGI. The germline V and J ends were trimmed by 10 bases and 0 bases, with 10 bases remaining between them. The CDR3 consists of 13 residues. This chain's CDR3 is CATLTDSGNTIYF. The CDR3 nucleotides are TGTGCCACCCTCACTGACTCTGGAAACACCATATATTTT.

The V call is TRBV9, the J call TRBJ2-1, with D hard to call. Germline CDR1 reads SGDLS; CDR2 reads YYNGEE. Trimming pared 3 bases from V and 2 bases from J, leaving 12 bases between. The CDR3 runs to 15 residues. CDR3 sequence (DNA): TGTGCCAGCAGCGCAAACAGCCCTACCTACAATGAGCAGTTCTTC. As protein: CASSANSPTYNEQFF.

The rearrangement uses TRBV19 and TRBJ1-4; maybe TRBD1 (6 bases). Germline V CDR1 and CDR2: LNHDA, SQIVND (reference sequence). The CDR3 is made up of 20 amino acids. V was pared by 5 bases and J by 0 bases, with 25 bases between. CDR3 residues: CASSSTQGPLGETTNEKLFF. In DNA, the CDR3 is TGTGCCAGTAGTTCTACCCAGGGGCCGCTGGGGGAGACAACTAATGAAAAACTGTTTTTT.

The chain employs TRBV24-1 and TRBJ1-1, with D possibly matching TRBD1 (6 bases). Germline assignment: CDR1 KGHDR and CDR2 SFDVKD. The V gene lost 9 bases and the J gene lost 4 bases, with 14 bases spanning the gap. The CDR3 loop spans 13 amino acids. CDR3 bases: TGTGCCACCTCGGCCACAGGGCTCACTGAAGCTTTCTTT. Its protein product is CATSATGLTEAFF.

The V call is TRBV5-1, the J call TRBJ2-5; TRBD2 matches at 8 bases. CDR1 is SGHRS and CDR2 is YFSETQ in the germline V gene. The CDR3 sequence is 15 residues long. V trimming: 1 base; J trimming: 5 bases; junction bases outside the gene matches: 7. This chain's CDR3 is CASSLFGGGPETQYF. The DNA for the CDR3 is TGCGCCAGCAGCTTGTTCGGGGGGGGCCCGGAGACCCAGTACTTC.

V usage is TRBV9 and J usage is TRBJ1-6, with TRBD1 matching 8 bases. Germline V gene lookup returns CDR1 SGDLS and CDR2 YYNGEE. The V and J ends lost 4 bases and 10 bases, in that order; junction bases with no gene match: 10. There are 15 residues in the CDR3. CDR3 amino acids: CASSPQGQAGSPLHF. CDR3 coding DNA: TGTGCCAGCAGCCCCCAGGGACAGGCCGGCTCACCCCTCCACTTT.

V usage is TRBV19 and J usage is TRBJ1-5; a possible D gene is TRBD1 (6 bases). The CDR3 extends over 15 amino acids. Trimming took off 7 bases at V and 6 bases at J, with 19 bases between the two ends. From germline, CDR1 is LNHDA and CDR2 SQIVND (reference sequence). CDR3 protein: CASTITGTWTQPQHF. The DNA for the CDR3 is TGTGCCAGTACAATTACAGGGACATGGACTCAGCCCCAGCATTTT.

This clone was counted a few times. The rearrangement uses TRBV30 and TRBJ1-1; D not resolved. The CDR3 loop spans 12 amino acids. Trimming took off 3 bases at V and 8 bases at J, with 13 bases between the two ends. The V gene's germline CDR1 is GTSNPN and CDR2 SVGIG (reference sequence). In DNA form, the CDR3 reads TGTGCCTGGAGGCTCTCCTACGGGGAAGCTTTCTTT. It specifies CAWRLSYGEAFF. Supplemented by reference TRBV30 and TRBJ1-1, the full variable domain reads SQTIHQWPATLVQPVGSPLSLECTVEGTSNPNLYWYRQAAGRGLQLLFYSVGIGQISSEVPQNLSASRPQDRQFILSSKKLLLSDSGFYLCAWRLSYGEAFFGQGTRLTVV.

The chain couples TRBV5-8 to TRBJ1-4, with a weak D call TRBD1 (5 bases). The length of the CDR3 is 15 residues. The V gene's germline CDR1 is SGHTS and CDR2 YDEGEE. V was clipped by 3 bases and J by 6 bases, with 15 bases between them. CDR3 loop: CASSSTGDRDEKLFF. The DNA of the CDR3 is TGTGCCAGCAGCTCTACCGGAGACAGAGATGAAAAACTGTTTTTT.

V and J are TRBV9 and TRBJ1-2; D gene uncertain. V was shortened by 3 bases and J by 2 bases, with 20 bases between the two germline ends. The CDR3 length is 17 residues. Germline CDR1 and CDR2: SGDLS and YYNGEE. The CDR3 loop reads CASSAFMNEGVNYGYTF. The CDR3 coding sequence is TGTGCCAGCAGCGCTTTTATGAATGAGGGAGTCAACTATGGCTACACCTTC.

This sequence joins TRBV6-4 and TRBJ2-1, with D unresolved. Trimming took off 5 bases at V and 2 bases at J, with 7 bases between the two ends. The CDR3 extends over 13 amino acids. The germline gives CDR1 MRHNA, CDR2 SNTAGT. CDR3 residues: CASSHTAYNEQFF. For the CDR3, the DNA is TGTGCCAGCAGTCACACAGCCTACAATGAGCAGTTCTTC.

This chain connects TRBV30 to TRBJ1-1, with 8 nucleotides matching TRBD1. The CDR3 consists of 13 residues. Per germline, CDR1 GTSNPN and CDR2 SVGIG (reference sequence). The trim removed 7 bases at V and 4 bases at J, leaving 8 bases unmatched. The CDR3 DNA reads TGTGCCTTTTCCTCTACAGGGGGCACTGAAGCTTTCTTT. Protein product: CAFSSTGGTEAFF.

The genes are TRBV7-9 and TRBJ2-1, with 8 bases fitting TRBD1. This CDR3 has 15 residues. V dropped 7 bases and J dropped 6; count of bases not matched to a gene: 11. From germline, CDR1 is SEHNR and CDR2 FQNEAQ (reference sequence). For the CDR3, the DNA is TGTGCCAGCACCTCAGACAGGGGCGCCCCCAATGAGCAGTTCTTC. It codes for CASTSDRGAPNEQFF. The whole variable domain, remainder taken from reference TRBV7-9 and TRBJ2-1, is DTGVSQNPRHKITKRGQNVTFRCDPISEHNRLYWYRQTLGQGPEFLTYFQNEAQLEKSRLLSDRFSAERPKGSFSTLEIQRTEQGDSAMYLCASTSDRGAPNEQFFGPGTRLTVL.

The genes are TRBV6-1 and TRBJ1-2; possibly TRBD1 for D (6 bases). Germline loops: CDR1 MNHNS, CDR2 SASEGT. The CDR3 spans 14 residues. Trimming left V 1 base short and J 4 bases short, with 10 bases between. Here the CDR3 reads CASSEERGPYGYTF. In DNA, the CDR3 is TGTGCCAGCAGTGAAGAGCGGGGGCCCTATGGCTACACCTTC.

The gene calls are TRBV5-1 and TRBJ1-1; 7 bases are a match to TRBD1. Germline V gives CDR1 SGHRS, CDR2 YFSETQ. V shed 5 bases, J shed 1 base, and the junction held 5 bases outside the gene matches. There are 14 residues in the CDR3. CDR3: CASRRQGPNTEAFF. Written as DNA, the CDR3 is TGCGCCAGCAGACGACAGGGTCCGAACACTGAAGCTTTCTTT.

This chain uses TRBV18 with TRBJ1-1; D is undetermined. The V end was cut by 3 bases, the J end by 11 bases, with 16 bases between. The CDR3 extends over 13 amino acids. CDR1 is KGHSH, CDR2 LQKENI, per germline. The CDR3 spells CASSPKAGVRAFF. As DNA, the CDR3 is TGTGCCAGCTCACCCAAGGCGGGCGTTAGGGCTTTCTTT.

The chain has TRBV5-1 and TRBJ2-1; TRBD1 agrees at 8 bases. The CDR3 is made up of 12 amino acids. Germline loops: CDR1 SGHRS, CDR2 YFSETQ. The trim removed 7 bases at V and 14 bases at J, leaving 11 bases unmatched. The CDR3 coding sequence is TGCGCCAGCGGGGCCCAGGGGGCTCGAAAGTTCTTC. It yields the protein CASGAQGARKFF.

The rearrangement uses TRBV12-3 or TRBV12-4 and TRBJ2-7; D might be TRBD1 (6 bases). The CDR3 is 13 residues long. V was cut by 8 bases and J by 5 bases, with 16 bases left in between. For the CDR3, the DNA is TGTGCCAGCCGATATACAGGGACCCACGAGCAGTACTTC. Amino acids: CASRYTGTHEQYF.

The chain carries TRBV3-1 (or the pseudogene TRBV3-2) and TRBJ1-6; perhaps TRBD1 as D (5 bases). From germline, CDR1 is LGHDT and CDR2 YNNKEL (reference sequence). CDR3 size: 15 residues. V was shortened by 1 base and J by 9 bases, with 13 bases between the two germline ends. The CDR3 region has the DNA TGTGCCAGCAGCCAAGGTCCAGGGATGGGTTCACCCCTCCACTTT. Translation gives CASSQGPGMGSPLHF.

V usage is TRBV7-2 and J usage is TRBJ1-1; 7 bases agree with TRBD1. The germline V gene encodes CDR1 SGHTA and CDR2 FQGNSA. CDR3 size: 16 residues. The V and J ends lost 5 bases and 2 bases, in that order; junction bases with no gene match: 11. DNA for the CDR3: TGTGCCAGCAGCCCAAGGTGGGGACAGACCAACACTGAAGCTTTCTTT. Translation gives CASSPRWGQTNTEAFF.

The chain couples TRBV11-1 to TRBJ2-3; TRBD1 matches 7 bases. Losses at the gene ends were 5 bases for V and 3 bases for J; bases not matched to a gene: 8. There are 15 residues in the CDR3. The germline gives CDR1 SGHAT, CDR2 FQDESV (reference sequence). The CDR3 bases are TGTGCCAGCAGCCCCCAGGGACAGCCTACAGATACGCAGTATTTT. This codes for CASSPQGQPTDTQYF.

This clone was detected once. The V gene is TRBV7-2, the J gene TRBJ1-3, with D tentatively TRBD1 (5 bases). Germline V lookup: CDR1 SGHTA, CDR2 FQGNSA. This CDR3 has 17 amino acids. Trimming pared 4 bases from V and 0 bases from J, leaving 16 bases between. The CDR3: CASSSRGSRSSGNTIYF. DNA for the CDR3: TGTGCCAGCAGCTCAAGGGGCAGCAGATCCTCTGGAAACACCATATATTTT.

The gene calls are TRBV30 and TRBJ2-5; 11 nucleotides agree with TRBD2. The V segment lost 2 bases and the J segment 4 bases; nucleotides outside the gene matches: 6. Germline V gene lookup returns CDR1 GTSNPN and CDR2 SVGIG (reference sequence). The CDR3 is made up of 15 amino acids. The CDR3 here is CAWSTPSGGLETQYF. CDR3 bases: TGTGCCTGGAGTACCCCTAGCGGGGGGTTAGAGACCCAGTACTTC.

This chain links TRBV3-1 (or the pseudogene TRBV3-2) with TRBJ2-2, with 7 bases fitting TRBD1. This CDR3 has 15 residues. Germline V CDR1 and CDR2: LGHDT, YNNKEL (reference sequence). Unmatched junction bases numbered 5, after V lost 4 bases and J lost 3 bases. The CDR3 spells CASSLQGTDTGELFF. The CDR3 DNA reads TGTGCCAGCAGCCTCCAAGGGACAGACACCGGGGAGCTGTTTTTT.

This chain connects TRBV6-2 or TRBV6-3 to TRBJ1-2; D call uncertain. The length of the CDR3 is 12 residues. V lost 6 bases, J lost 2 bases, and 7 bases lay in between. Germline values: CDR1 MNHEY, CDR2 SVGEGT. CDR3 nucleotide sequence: TGTGCCAGCAGGCCTCAAAACTATGGCTACACCTTC. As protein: CASRPQNYGYTF.

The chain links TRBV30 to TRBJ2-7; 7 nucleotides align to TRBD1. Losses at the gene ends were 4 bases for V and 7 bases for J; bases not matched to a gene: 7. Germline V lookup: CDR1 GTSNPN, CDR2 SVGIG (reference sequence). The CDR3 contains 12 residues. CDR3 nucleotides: TGTGCCTGGAACAGGGGTCGAGGTGAGCAGTACTTC. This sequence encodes CAWNRGRGEQYF.

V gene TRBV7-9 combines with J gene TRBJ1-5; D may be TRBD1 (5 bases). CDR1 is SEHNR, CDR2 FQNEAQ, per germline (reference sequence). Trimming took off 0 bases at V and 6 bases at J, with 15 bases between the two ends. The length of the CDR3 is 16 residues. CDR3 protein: CASSLARQGMVQPQHF. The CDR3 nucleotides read TGTGCCAGCAGCTTAGCCCGTCAGGGAATGGTTCAGCCCCAGCATTTT. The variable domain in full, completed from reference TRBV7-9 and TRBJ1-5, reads DTGVSQNPRHKITKRGQNVTFRCDPISEHNRLYWYRQTLGQGPEFLTYFQNEAQLEKSRLLSDRFSAERPKGSFSTLEIQRTEQGDSAMYLCASSLARQGMVQPQHFGDGTRLSIL.

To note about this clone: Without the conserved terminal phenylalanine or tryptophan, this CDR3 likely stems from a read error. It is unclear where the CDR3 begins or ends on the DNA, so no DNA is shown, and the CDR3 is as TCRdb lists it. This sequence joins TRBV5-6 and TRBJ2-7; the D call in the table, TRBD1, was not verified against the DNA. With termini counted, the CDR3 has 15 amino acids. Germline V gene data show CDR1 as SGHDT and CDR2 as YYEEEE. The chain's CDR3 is CASSLIRDSATPPSL.

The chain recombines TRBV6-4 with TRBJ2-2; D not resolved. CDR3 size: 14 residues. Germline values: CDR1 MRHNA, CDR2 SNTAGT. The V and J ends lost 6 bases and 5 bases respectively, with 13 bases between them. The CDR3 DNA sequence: TGTGCCAGCAGCACCCGTAGAGATACCGGGGAGCTGTTTTTT. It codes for CASSTRRDTGELFF.